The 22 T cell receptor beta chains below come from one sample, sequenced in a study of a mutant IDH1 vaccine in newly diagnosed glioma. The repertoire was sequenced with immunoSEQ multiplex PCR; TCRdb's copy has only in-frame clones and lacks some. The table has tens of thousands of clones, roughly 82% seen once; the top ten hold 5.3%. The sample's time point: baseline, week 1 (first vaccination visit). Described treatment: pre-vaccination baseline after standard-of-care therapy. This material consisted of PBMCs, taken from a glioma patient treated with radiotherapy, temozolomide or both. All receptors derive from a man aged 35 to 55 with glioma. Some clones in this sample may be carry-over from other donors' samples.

CDR3 sequence: CASSSTIKAYGYTF. DNA of the CDR3: TGTGCCAGCAGCTCCACCATCAAAGCTTATGGCTACACCTTC. This chain connects TRBV7-9 to TRBJ1-2; no clear D. CDR1 is SEHNR and CDR2 is FQNEAQ in the germline V gene (reference sequence). The CDR3 totals 14 residues. Trimming removed 4 bases from V and 5 bases from J, with 14 bases in between. The entire variable domain, with the rest obtained from reference TRBV7-9 and TRBJ1-2, is as follows: DTGVSQNPRHKITKRGQNVTFRCDPISEHNRLYWYRQTLGQGPEFLTYFQNEAQLEKSRLLSDRFSAERPKGSFSTLEIQRTEQGDSAMYLCASSSTIKAYGYTFGSGTRLTVV.

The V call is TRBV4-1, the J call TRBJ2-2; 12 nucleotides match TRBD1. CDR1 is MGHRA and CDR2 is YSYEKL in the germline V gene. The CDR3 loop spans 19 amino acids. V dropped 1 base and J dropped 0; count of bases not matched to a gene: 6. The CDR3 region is CASSQVGTGGVPNTGELFF. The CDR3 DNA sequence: TGCGCCAGCAGCCAAGTGGGGACAGGGGGCGTTCCGAACACCGGGGAGCTGTTTTTT.

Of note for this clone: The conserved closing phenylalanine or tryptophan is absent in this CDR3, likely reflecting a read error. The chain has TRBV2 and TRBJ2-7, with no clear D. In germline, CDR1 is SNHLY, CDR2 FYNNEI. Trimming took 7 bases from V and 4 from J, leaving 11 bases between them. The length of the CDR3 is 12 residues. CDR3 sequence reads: CASKREGYEQYL. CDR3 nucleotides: TGTGCCAGCAAAAGAGAAGGTTACGAGCAGTACCTC.

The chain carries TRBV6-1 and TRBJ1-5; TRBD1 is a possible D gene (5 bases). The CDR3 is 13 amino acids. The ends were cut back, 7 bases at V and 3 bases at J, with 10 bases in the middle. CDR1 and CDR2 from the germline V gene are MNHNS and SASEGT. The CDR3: CASIRGSNQPQHF. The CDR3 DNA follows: TGTGCCAGCATTAGGGGATCCAATCAGCCCCAGCATTTT.

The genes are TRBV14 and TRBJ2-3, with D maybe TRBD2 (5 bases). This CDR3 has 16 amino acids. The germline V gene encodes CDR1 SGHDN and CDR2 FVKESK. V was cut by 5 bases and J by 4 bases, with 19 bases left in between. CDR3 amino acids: CASSEVPGLGADTQYF. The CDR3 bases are TGTGCCAGCAGCGAAGTTCCGGGATTAGGCGCAGATACGCAGTATTTT.

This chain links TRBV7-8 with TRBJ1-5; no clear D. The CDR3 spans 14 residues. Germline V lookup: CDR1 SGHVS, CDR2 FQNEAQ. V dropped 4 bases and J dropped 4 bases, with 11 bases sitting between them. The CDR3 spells CASSSSLGNQPQHF. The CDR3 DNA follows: TGTGCCAGCAGCTCCTCGCTAGGAAATCAGCCCCAGCATTTT.

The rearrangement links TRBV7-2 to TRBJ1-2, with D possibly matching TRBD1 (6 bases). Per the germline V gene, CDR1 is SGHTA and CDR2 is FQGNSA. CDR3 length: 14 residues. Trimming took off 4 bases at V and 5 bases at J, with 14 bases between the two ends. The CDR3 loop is CASSSNTGLYGYTF. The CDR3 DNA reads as TGTGCCAGCAGCTCAAATACAGGGTTGTATGGCTACACCTTC.

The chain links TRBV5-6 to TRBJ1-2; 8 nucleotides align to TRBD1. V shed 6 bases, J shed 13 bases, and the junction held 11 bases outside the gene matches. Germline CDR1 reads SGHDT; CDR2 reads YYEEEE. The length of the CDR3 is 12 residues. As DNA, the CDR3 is TGTGCCAGCACCCGGACAGGGAGGGATGGCACCTTC. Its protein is CASTRTGRDGTF.

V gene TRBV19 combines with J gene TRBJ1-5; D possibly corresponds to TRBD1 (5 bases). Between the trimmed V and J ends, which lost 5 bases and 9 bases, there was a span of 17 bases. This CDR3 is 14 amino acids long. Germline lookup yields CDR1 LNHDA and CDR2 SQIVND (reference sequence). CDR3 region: CASSFVGQGGPQHF. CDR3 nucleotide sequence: TGTGCCAGTAGTTTCGTGGGGCAGGGCGGGCCCCAGCATTTT.

CDR3 region: CASSPGPVSTEAFF. In nucleotides, the CDR3 is TGCGCCAGCAGCCCGGGGCCTGTTTCCACTGAAGCTTTCTTT. The chain is built from TRBV5-1 and TRBJ1-1; possible D gene TRBD1, 5 bases. V was shortened by 4 bases and J by 4 bases, with 14 bases between the two germline ends. CDR1 is SGHRS and CDR2 is YFSETQ in the germline V gene. This CDR3 contains 14 residues.

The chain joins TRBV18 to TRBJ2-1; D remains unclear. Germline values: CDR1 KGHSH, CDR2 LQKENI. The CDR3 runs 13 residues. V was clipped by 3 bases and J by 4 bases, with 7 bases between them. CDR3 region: CASSPQEYNEQFF. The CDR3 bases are TGTGCCAGCTCACCCCAGGAGTACAATGAGCAGTTCTTC.

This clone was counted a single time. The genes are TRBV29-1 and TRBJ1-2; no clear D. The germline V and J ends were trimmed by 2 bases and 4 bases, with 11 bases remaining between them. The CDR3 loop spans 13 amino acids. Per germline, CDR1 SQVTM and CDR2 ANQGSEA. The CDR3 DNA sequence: TGCAGCGTTGAATCCGGGAATGGCTATGGCTACACCTTC. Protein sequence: CSVESGNGYGYTF.

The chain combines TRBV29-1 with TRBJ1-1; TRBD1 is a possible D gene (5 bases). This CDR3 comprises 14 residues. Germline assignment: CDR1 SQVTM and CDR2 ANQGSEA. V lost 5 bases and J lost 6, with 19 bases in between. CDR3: CSVTRNDQGSEAFF. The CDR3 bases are TGCAGCGTTACGCGTAACGACCAGGGTTCTGAAGCTTTCTTT.

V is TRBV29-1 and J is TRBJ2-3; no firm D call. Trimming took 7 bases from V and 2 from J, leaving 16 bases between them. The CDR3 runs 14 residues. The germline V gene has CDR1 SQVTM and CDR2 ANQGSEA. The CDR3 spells CSATVRLYTDTQYF. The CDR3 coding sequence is TGCAGCGCGACCGTACGCCTTTACACAGATACGCAGTATTTT.

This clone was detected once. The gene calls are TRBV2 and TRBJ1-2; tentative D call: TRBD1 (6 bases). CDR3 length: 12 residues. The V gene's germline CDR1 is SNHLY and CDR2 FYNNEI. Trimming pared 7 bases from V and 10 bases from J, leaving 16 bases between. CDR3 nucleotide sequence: TGTGCCAGCACCCGGACAGCTTTTGCCTACACCTTC. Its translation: CASTRTAFAYTF. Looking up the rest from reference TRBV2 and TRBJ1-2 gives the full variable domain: EPEVTQTPSHQVTQMGQEVILRCVPISNHLYFYWYRQILGQKVEFLVSFYNNEISEKSEIFDDQFSVERPDGSNFTLKIRSTKLEDSAMYFCASTRTAFAYTFGSGTRLTVV.

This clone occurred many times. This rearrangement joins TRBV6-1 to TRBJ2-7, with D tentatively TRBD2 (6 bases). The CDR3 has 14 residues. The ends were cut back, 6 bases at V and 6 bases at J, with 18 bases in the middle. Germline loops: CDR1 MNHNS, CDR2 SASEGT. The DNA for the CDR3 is TGTGCCAGCAGCCCCACTGGGGAGGCGGGCGAGCAGTACTTC. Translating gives CASSPTGEAGEQYF.

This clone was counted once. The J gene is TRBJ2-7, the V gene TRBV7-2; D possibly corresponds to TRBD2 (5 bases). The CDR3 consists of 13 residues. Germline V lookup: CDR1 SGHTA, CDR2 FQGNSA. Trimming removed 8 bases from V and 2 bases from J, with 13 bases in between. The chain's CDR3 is CASRGSAAYEQYF. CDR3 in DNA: TGTGCCAGCCGCGGTAGCGCAGCCTACGAGCAGTACTTC.

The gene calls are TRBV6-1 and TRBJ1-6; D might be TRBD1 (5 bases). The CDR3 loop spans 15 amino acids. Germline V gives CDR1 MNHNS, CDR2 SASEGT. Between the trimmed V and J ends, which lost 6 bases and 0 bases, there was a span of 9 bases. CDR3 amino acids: CASRGRDSYNSPLHF. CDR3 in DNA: TGTGCCAGCAGAGGCAGGGACTCCTATAATTCACCCCTCCACTTT.

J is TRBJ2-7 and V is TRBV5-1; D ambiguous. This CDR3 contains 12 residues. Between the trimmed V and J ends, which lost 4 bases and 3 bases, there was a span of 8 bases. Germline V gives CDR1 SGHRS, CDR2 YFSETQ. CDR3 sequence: CASSHNRYEQYF. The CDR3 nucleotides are TGCGCCAGCAGCCACAACCGCTACGAGCAGTACTTC.

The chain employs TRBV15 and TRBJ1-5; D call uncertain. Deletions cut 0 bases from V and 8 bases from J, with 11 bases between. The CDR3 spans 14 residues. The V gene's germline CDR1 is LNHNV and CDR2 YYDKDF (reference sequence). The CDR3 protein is CATSRDLVMEPQHF. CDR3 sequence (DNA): TGTGCCACCAGCAGAGACCTGGTAATGGAGCCCCAGCATTTT.

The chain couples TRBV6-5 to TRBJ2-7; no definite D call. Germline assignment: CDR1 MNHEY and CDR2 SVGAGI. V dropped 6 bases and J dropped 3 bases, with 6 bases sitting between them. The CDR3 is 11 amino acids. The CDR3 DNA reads TGTGCCAGCAGAAGCTTCTACGAGCAGTACTTC. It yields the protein CASRSFYEQYF.

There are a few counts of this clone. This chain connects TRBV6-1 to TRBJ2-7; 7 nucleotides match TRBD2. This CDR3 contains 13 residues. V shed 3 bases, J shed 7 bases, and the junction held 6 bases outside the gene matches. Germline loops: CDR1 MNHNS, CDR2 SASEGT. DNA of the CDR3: TGTGCCAGCAGTGAGATCCAAGCGGGGGAGCAGTACTTC. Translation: CASSEIQAGEQYF.